The 15 T cell receptor beta chains listed next were all sequenced from one sample in a study of CD8 T cells in ankylosing spondylitis. Regarding the study as a whole: Blood of patients with ankylosing spondylitis appeared to be characterized by a TCR beta motif of eight or nine highly homologous variants.

No antigen is known for these receptors. TCRdb re-analysed the 5' RACE reads in MiXCR, keeping a single row per CDR3 protein. The sample records about 220,000 distinct CDR3 sequences, around 7.9% being singletons. The sequencing sample was made of blood, either unsorted or a sorted T cell fraction (not recorded which). The receptors here all came from a male donor with ankylosing spondylitis.

The sample holds many counts of this clonotype. The J gene is TRBJ2-1, the V gene TRBV28; the match to TRBD2 covers 13 bases. Germline V gene sequence: CDR1 MDHEN, CDR2 SYDVKM. The CDR3 length is 13 residues. V lost 9 bases and J lost 5; bases outside the gene matches: 1. CDR3 amino acids: CASGTSGDNEQFF. The CDR3 DNA is TGTGCCAGTGGGACTAGCGGGGACAATGAGCAGTTCTTC.

This clonotype was recorded a few times. This sequence joins TRBV3-1 and TRBJ2-7; 16 nucleotides line up with TRBD2. The germline V gene encodes CDR1 LGHDT and CDR2 YNNKEL (reference sequence). The V segment lost 6 bases and the J segment 4 bases; nucleotides outside the gene matches: 12. The CDR3 length is 18 residues. CDR3 sequence reads: CASRKGLAGGPFAYEQYF. CDR3 DNA: TGTGCCAGCAGGAAGGGACTAGCGGGAGGGCCGTTCGCGTACGAGCAGTACTTC.

The chain uses TRBV2 and TRBJ2-2, with TRBD2 matching 10 bases. The V segment lost 0 bases and the J segment 6 bases; nucleotides outside the gene matches: 1. This CDR3 comprises 15 residues. CDR1 SNHLY and CDR2 FYNNEI come from the germline V gene. CDR3 nucleotide sequence: TGTGCCAGCAGTGAAGCGGGACTAGCGTCCGGGGAGCTGTTTTTT. Protein: CASSEAGLASGELFF.

By share, this clonotype counts as medium-sized (0.01 to 0.1%). V is TRBV6-2 or TRBV6-3 and J is TRBJ2-7; the match to TRBD1 covers 8 bases. Trimming took 6 bases from V and 1 from J; bases not matched to a gene: 8. The CDR3 is made up of 15 amino acids. The germline V gene encodes CDR1 MNHEY and CDR2 SVGEGT. For the CDR3, the DNA is TGTGCCAGCAGATTCGGACAGGGCGAATCCTACGAGCAGTACTTC. This codes for CASRFGQGESYEQYF.

There are a few counts of this clonotype. The V gene is TRBV14, the J gene TRBJ2-7; D is ambiguous. V gave up 6 bases and J gave up 7 bases, with 13 bases separating them. The CDR3 runs to 12 residues. Germline-derived CDR1 and CDR2 are SGHDN and FVKESK. CDR3 coding DNA: TGTGCCAGCAGTCCCGAACTGGGGGAGCAGTACTTC. As protein: CASSPELGEQYF.

This clonotype occurred many times. The genes are TRBV27 and TRBJ1-6; D is ambiguous. The length of the CDR3 is 17 residues. V was pared by 5 bases and J by 0 bases, with 14 bases between. Germline V gives CDR1 MNHEY, CDR2 SMNVEV (reference sequence). CDR3 nucleotides: TGTGCCAGCAGTCTAAGGGCCACGAGCTCCTATAATTCACCCCTCCACTTT. Its translation: CASSLRATSSYNSPLHF.

The CDR3 DNA is TGTGCCAGCAGCTTAGGGACAGGGCTTGGCTACACCTTC. It yields the protein CASSLGTGLGYTF. The V and J genes are TRBV11-2 and TRBJ1-2; 8 bases agree with TRBD1. The CDR3 length is 13 residues. Trimming cost V 1 base and J 7 bases; bases outside gene matches: 2. CDR1 and CDR2 (germline): SGHAT, FQNNGV.

This clonotype has a handful of counts. The V call is TRBV5-1, the J call TRBJ2-1; D possibly corresponds to TRBD1 (6 bases). The germline gives CDR1 SGHRS, CDR2 YFSETQ. Between the trimmed V and J ends, which lost 5 bases and 7 bases, there was a span of 16 bases. The length of the CDR3 is 14 residues. CDR3 DNA: TGCGCCAGCAGTACACGTACAGGGCCAAATGAGCAGTTCTTC. Its translation is CASSTRTGPNEQFF.

CDR3: CASSLTWISNEKLFF. The CDR3 bases are TGTGCCAGCAGCCTAACCTGGATTAGTAATGAAAAACTGTTTTTT. The J gene is TRBJ1-4, the V gene TRBV7-2; no definite D call. Germline CDR1 reads SGHTA; CDR2 reads FQGNSA. Trimming removed 5 bases from V and 4 bases from J, with 14 bases in between. This CDR3 spans 15 amino acids.

This clonotype appeared many times. This rearrangement joins TRBV7-9 to TRBJ1-2; D remains unclear. Deletions cut 6 bases from V and 8 bases from J, with 10 bases between. The CDR3 contains 11 residues. CDR1 is SEHNR, CDR2 FQNEAQ, per germline (reference sequence). The CDR3 DNA sequence: TGTGCCAGCAGTCCCCCAATGGGCTACACCTTC. It encodes CASSPPMGYTF.

This clonotype has ten or more counts. V gene TRBV6-2 or TRBV6-3 combines with J gene TRBJ1-1, with D unresolved. Trimming left V 6 bases short and J 4 bases short, with 18 bases between. CDR1 and CDR2 from the germline V gene are MNHEY and SVGEGT. The CDR3 consists of 15 residues. The CDR3 spells CASRLDDAASTEAFF. The CDR3 nucleotides are TGTGCCAGCAGGTTGGACGATGCGGCTTCCACTGAAGCTTTCTTT.

This clonotype occurred a few times. The chain joins TRBV19 to TRBJ2-1, with D possibly being TRBD1 (6 bases). This CDR3 comprises 14 residues. The V end lost 4 bases, the J end lost 8 bases, and 15 bases lay between the germline ends. Germline assignment: CDR1 LNHDA and CDR2 SQIVND (reference sequence). Here the CDR3 reads CASSSRGLGDEQFF. The CDR3 region has the DNA TGTGCCAGTAGTAGCAGGGGTCTCGGGGATGAGCAGTTCTTC.

This clonotype was counted at least ten times. The gene calls are TRBV18 and TRBJ1-1; 8 bases line up with TRBD1. The J segment lost 3 bases and the V segment lost 3 bases, leaving 12 bases of the junction unmatched. The germline V gene encodes CDR1 KGHSH and CDR2 LQKENI. The CDR3 sequence is 17 residues long. CDR3 DNA: TGTGCCAGCTCACCCCTCAGGGGGCAGGCCACGGACACTGAAGCTTTCTTT. This gives the protein CASSPLRGQATDTEAFF.

This clonotype was detected only once. V usage is TRBV30 and J usage is TRBJ2-7; possibly TRBD1 or TRBD2 for D (6 bases each). This CDR3 contains 12 residues. Germline V CDR1 and CDR2: GTSNPN, SVGIG (reference sequence). V lost 4 bases, J lost 5 bases, and 12 bases lay in between. The CDR3 reads CAWKQGGDEQYF. The CDR3, as DNA: TGTGCCTGGAAACAGGGAGGCGACGAGCAGTACTTC.

This clonotype was seen ten or more times. The V call is TRBV20-1, the J call TRBJ2-2; D unclear. The CDR3 extends over 15 amino acids. Germline V gene sequence: CDR1 DFQATT, CDR2 SNEGSKA (reference sequence). V dropped 1 base and J dropped 7 bases, with 16 bases sitting between them. The CDR3 loop is CSARVRRPMIGELFF. The CDR3 DNA reads as TGCAGTGCTAGAGTTCGTCGTCCGATGATCGGGGAGCTGTTTTTT.